This T cell receptor beta chain was profiled in a study of CD4+ T cells in melanoma. A note on this clone: In the same sample, other DNA sequences code for this CDR3.

Repertoires were generated with immunoSEQ multiplex PCR, while TCRdb's copy carries only in-frame clones and drops some. The sample comprises 18,000 or so clones, 83% of which are singletons, and approximately 5% rests with the top ten. The sequencing input was cells from a culture (not recorded whether cultured in vitro). This TCR came from a human donor with melanoma.

The CDR3, as DNA: TGTGCCACCAGCAGAGATGCGGGGCAAGAGACCCAGTACTTC. Its translation: CATSRDAGQETQYF. The rearrangement uses TRBV15 and TRBJ2-5; D is possibly TRBD2 (6 bases). Germline lookup yields CDR1 LNHNV and CDR2 YYDKDF (reference sequence). This CDR3 spans 14 amino acids. V dropped 0 bases and J dropped 2 bases, with 7 bases sitting between them.